Shown below are 18 T cell receptor beta chains from a single sample sequenced in a study of CD8+CD57+ T cells in acquired aplastic anemia. TCR beta VDJ and CDR3 profiling used genomic DNA as template. In TCRdb, the reads were re-called with MiXCR into one record per CDR3 protein. Of 250,000 or so distinct CDR3 sequences in the sample, around 45% are singletons; the top ten hold 6.5% to 10%. Individuals selected for sequencing had exhibited CD8+CD57+ cell expansion on flow cytometry. Source material: sorted CD4+, CD8+, or CD8+CD57+ T cells (not recorded which) from PBMCs. All receptors come from a human donor with aplastic anemia.

The table lists this clonotype with many counts. The J gene is TRBJ1-6, the V gene TRBV20-1, with TRBD1 matching over 9 bases. V lost 2 bases, J lost 8 bases, and 7 bases stayed unmatched. This CDR3 has 15 residues. Germline V gives CDR1 DFQATT, CDR2 SNEGSKA (reference sequence). CDR3 protein: CSARYTGGEYSPLHF. CDR3 sequence (DNA): TGCAGTGCTAGATACACAGGGGGCGAATATTCACCCCTCCACTTT.

V is TRBV7-9 and J is TRBJ1-2, with 11 nucleotides matching TRBD1. Germline loops: CDR1 SEHNR, CDR2 FQNEAQ (reference sequence). This CDR3 comprises 16 residues. Trimming cost V 9 bases and J 2 bases; bases outside gene matches: 11. Here the CDR3 reads CASSPLDRGLNYGYTF. Here the CDR3 DNA reads TGTGCCAGTAGTCCATTGGACAGGGGGCTAAACTATGGCTACACCTTC.

As concerns this clonotype: With a much larger clone just one base away, this may be a read error. V usage is TRBV7-9 and J usage is TRBJ2-5; possible D gene TRBD1, 5 bases. The CDR3 is 15 amino acids. In germline, CDR1 is SEHNR, CDR2 FQNEAQ (reference sequence). CDR3 in DNA: TGTGCCAGCACCTTAGAGGACACGTTCCAAGAGGCCCAGTACTTC. It specifies CASTLEDTFQEAQYF.

Details on this clonotype: A much larger clone lies a single base off, so this may be a read error. The chain is built from TRBV7-9 and TRBJ2-7; TRBD1 matches at 10 bases. Germline trimming cut 5 bases from V and 2 bases from J; bases unmatched to any gene: 12. The CDR3 runs 17 residues. From germline, CDR1 is SEHNR and CDR2 FQNEAQ (reference sequence). Written as DNA, the CDR3 is TGTGCCAGCAGCCCCCGGGACAGGGGCGCTTGGCCCTACGAGCAGTACTTC. It encodes CASSPRDRGAWPYEQYF.

This clonotype was counted at least ten times. CDR3 in DNA: TGTGCCAGCAGCCAAGATCTTAAGGGCGGAGAGACCCAGTACTTC. Residues: CASSQDLKGGETQYF. This rearrangement joins TRBV3-1 to TRBJ2-5; D remains ambiguous. CDR1 and CDR2 from the germline V gene are LGHDT and YNNKEL (reference sequence). The CDR3 is 15 amino acids. The germline V and J ends were trimmed by 0 bases and 4 bases, with 12 bases remaining between them.

This clonotype has at least ten counts. This chain uses TRBV11-2 with TRBJ1-2; D is ambiguous. V was shortened by 5 bases and J by 6 bases, with 22 bases between the two germline ends. The CDR3 spans 16 residues. Germline loops: CDR1 SGHAT, CDR2 FQNNGV. The CDR3 sequence: CASSLGPTVRQDGYTF. The CDR3 DNA is TGTGCCAGCAGCCTAGGTCCAACCGTGCGCCAAGATGGCTACACCTTC. The full variable domain, completed using reference TRBV11-2 and TRBJ1-2, is EAGVAQSPRYKIIEKRQSVAFWCNPISGHATLYWYQQILGQGPKLLIQFQNNGVVDDSQLPKDRFSAERLKGVDSTLKIQPAKLEDSAVYLCASSLGPTVRQDGYTFGSGTRLTVV.

V usage is TRBV18 and J usage is TRBJ1-1; TRBD1 matches 8 bases. The V gene's germline CDR1 is KGHSH and CDR2 LQKENI. Germline trimming cut 3 bases from V and 0 bases from J; bases unmatched to any gene: 3. This CDR3 spans 15 amino acids. CDR3 nucleotides: TGTGCCAGCTCACCTTCAGGGGGCCTGAACACTGAAGCTTTCTTT. Its protein is CASSPSGGLNTEAFF.

This rearrangement joins TRBV15 to TRBJ2-2; D is undetermined. Germline assignment: CDR1 LNHNV and CDR2 YYDKDF (reference sequence). V lost 0 bases and J lost 3, with 8 bases in between. This CDR3 spans 15 amino acids. The DNA of the CDR3 is TGTGCCACCAGCAGAGATCGTGGGTACACCGGGGAGCTGTTTTTT. Residues: CATSRDRGYTGELFF.

V is TRBV2 and J is TRBJ1-4, with D uncertain. V lost 6 bases and J lost 8, with 7 bases in between. The CDR3 runs to 11 residues. Germline V gives CDR1 SNHLY, CDR2 FYNNEI. CDR3 in DNA: TGTGCCAGCAGCGAGGTAGAAAAACTGTTTTTT. Amino acid sequence: CASSEVEKLFF.

In this sample, this clonotype turned up many times. The chain is built from TRBV28 and TRBJ1-6; tentative D call: TRBD1 (5 bases). V was shortened by 4 bases and J by 7 bases, with 11 bases between the two germline ends. The CDR3 extends over 14 amino acids. Per germline, CDR1 MDHEN and CDR2 SYDVKM. Here the CDR3 reads CASSSEGMNSPLHF. The CDR3 DNA reads as TGTGCCAGCAGTTCGGAGGGGATGAATTCACCCCTCCACTTT.

Many counts were recorded for this clonotype. The J gene is TRBJ2-7, the V gene TRBV9; TRBD2 matches 8 bases. V was pared by 3 bases and J by 6 bases, with 2 bases of the junction left unmatched. The CDR3 runs to 12 residues. Germline V lookup: CDR1 SGDLS, CDR2 YYNGEE. CDR3 in amino acids: CASSGGTSEQYF. The DNA for the CDR3 is TGTGCCAGCAGCGGGGGGACTAGCGAGCAGTACTTC.

In its sample, this clonotype was seen many times. The genes are TRBV20-1 and TRBJ2-3; D is uncertain. The CDR3 is 12 amino acids. Germline CDR1 and CDR2: DFQATT and SNEGSKA (reference sequence). The V end lost 3 bases, the J end lost 3 bases, and 7 bases lay between the germline ends. The CDR3 DNA sequence: TGCAGTGCTAGTTTCTGGACAGATACGCAGTATTTT. This encodes CSASFWTDTQYF.

This clonotype has at least ten counts. The V and J genes are TRBV12-3 or TRBV12-4 and TRBJ2-5; D is unclear. V shed 8 bases and J shed 3 bases, with 13 bases lying between them. This CDR3 has 13 amino acids. The CDR3 DNA is TGTGCCAGCGCCGGGCCAGGCGAAGAGACCCAGTACTTC. It translates to CASAGPGEETQYF.

Ten or more counts support this clonotype. The V gene is TRBV7-2, the J gene TRBJ1-5, with D perhaps TRBD1 (6 bases). V was pared by 2 bases and J by 5 bases, with 16 bases between. CDR1 is SGHTA, CDR2 FQGNSA, per germline. CDR3 size: 16 residues. The CDR3 DNA reads as TGTGCCAGCAGCTTAAATGGGGGGCTCCCAGATCAGCCCCAGCATTTT. As protein: CASSLNGGLPDQPQHF. Complete variable domain (other parts from reference TRBV7-2 and TRBJ1-5): GAGVSQSPSNKVTEKGKDVELRCDPISGHTALYWYRQSLGQGLEFLIYFQGNSAPDKSGLPSDRFSAERTGGSVSTLTIQRTQQEDSAVYLCASSLNGGLPDQPQHFGDGTRLSIL.

This clonotype was counted at least ten times. The chain combines TRBV2 with TRBJ1-3; D may be TRBD1 (5 bases). Germline CDR1 SNHLY, CDR2 FYNNEI. V lost 1 base, J lost 0 bases, and 7 bases lay in between. The CDR3 consists of 15 residues. For the CDR3, the DNA is TGTGCCAGCAGTGAAGGAGGGGCCTCTGGAAACACCATATATTTT. Amino acid sequence: CASSEGGASGNTIYF.

The CDR3 sequence is CASSLGGQGFYEQYF. The CDR3 DNA reads as TGTGCCAGCAGCTTAGGGGGACAGGGGTTCTACGAGCAGTACTTC. The rearrangement uses TRBV7-6 and TRBJ2-7; 10 bases map to TRBD1. The V segment lost 1 base and the J segment 3 bases; nucleotides outside the gene matches: 3. Germline CDR1 and CDR2: SGHVS and FNYEAQ. CDR3 length equals 15 residues.

The chain has TRBV12-3 or TRBV12-4 and TRBJ1-5; the D is unclear. The CDR3 loop spans 13 amino acids. The V end lost 6 bases, the J end lost 5 bases, and 11 bases lay between the germline ends. The DNA of the CDR3 is TGTGCCAGCAGGAGCTGGCAGGATCAGCCCCAGCATTTT. Translation: CASRSWQDQPQHF.

This clonotype was observed at least ten times. The rearrangement joins TRBV4-2 to TRBJ2-7; D unresolved. V lost 2 bases, J lost 2 bases, and 10 bases lay in between. The CDR3 length is 14 residues. In germline, CDR1 is LGHNA, CDR2 YNFKEQ. CDR3: CASSQLGATYEQYF. As DNA, the CDR3 is TGTGCCAGCAGCCAACTAGGCGCAACCTACGAGCAGTACTTC.